The clone carrying this T cell receptor (beta chain) has at least ten counts. Its antigen is unknown. RNA transcripts gave rise to amplified TCR beta CDR3 regions. TCR CDR3 underwent first-round RT-PCR with the HTBI primer set. TCRdb passed the multiplex PCR reads through MiXCR, listing each CDR3 protein once. The sample has roughly 360,000 distinct CDR3 sequences, 13% seen once. In patients aged 18 to 65, hyperthyroidism was newly diagnosed, with duration under 2 months. This sample is drawn from a study of T cells in Graves' hyperthyroidism and ophthalmopathy. The wider study: Blood from the periphery was taken at initial diagnosis, before any treatment. Study results and limitations: Most thyroid clonotypes expanded above 0.001 appeared in blood too.

The V gene lost 5 bases and the J gene lost 4 bases, with 9 bases spanning the gap. The germline V gene encodes CDR1 SGHAT and CDR2 FQNNGV. This CDR3 contains 13 residues. This TCR came from a man aged 25 to 40 with Graves' hyperthyroidism that later progressed to Graves' ophthalmopathy. V is TRBV11-2 and J is TRBJ1-3; no clear D. Sequencing was done on a sample of blood. CDR3 amino acids: CASSVQEGNTIYF. CDR3 DNA sequence: TGTGCCAGCAGCGTCCAGGAAGGAAACACCATATATTTT.